Listed below are T cell receptor beta chains from one sample, sequenced in a study of control samples from healthy donors and cancer patients. Data came from immunoSEQ multiplex PCR; TCRdb stores just in-frame clones and leaves some out. Of roughly 150,000 clones in the sample, approximately 86% were seen once. The specimen was blood. The receptors were gathered from a man aged 18-30 years in good health. The CDR3 runs from the conserved cysteine through the conserved F or W. The order of the fields is CDR3 DNA, CDR3 protein, D gene, clone size, V gene, J gene, CDR3 length. The D gene is left open where the match is weak. Some rows mark clone size as missing; the rest say once, few, many or name a class of expanded clone.

CDR3 DNA: TGTGCCAGCAGCCTCCCTACAGGTGCCCTCGGGGAGCTGTTTTTT; CDR3 protein: CASSLPTGALGELFF; D gene: -; clone size: -; V gene: TRBV7-9; J gene: TRBJ2-2; CDR3 length: 15
CDR3 DNA: TGTGCCAGCAGCCCATCCGGGACTACCCCACATACGCAGTATTTT; CDR3 protein: CASSPSGTTPHTQYF; D gene: TRBD2; clone size: once; V gene: TRBV3-1/TRBV3-2; J gene: TRBJ2-3; CDR3 length: 15
CDR3 DNA: TGTGCCAGCAGCCCCCCAGGGTTTACTAATGAAAAACTGTTTTTT; CDR3 protein: CASSPPGFTNEKLFF; D gene: -; clone size: many; V gene: TRBV7-9; J gene: TRBJ1-4; CDR3 length: 15
CDR3 DNA: TGCGCCAGCAGCTTGGGGACAGGGGAAAACATTCAGTACTTC; CDR3 protein: CASSLGTGENIQYF; D gene: TRBD1; clone size: once; V gene: TRBV5-1; J gene: TRBJ2-4; CDR3 length: 14
CDR3 DNA: TGTGCCAGCGAGACAGGGGGGTACGAGCAGTACTTC; CDR3 protein: CASETGGYEQYF; D gene: TRBD1; clone size: -; V gene: TRBV30; J gene: TRBJ2-7; CDR3 length: 12
CDR3 DNA: TGTGCCGGGGGGATGCTCGTCTTGAATGAAAAACTGTTTTTT; CDR3 protein: CAGGMLVLNEKLFF; D gene: -; clone size: once; V gene: TRBV2; J gene: TRBJ1-4; CDR3 length: 14
CDR3 DNA: TGTGCCAGCAGCCCGACGGGGGGGCCGGGTACGCAGTATTTT; CDR3 protein: CASSPTGGPGTQYF; D gene: TRBD2; clone size: -; V gene: TRBV7-3; J gene: TRBJ2-3; CDR3 length: 14
CDR3 DNA: TGTGCCAGCAGTAGAGGGAAGGGCGAAAAACTGTTTTTT; CDR3 protein: CASSRGKGEKLFF; D gene: -; clone size: -; V gene: TRBV12-3/TRBV12-4; J gene: TRBJ1-4; CDR3 length: 13
CDR3 DNA: TGTGCCAGCAGCGCCTCTGGGGGTGCCGGGCACACTGAAGCTTTCTTT; CDR3 protein: CASSASGGAGHTEAFF; D gene: -; clone size: once; V gene: TRBV9; J gene: TRBJ1-1; CDR3 length: 16
CDR3 DNA: TGTGCCAGCAGCTCCTCTAGCGGAAACTACAATGAGCAGTTCTTC; CDR3 protein: CASSSSSGNYNEQFF; D gene: TRBD2; clone size: -; V gene: TRBV7-2; J gene: TRBJ2-1; CDR3 length: 15
CDR3 DNA: TGTGCCAGCAGCTTAAACGACATTCGGAACACTGAAGCTTTCTTT; CDR3 protein: CASSLNDIRNTEAFF; D gene: -; clone size: -; V gene: TRBV7-9; J gene: TRBJ1-1; CDR3 length: 15
CDR3 DNA: TGTGCCAGCAGTGGACAGCACACCGGGGAGCTGTTTTTT; CDR3 protein: CASSGQHTGELFF; D gene: -; clone size: -; V gene: TRBV6-2/TRBV6-3; J gene: TRBJ2-2; CDR3 length: 13
CDR3 DNA: TGCGCCAGCAGCCCGCGGGTTCGGGGGCGGTACAATGAGCAGTTCTTC; CDR3 protein: CASSPRVRGRYNEQFF; D gene: -; clone size: once; V gene: TRBV5-1; J gene: TRBJ2-1; CDR3 length: 16
CDR3 DNA: TGTGCCAGCAGCCCCGCGGGAGAGACCCAGTACTTC; CDR3 protein: CASSPAGETQYF; D gene: -; clone size: -; V gene: TRBV3-1/TRBV3-2; J gene: TRBJ2-5; CDR3 length: 12
CDR3 DNA: TGTGCCAGCAGCTTAGGCAGGGGGGAAGCTTTCTTT; CDR3 protein: CASSLGRGEAFF; D gene: TRBD1; clone size: -; V gene: TRBV11-1; J gene: TRBJ1-1; CDR3 length: 12
CDR3 DNA: TGTGCCAGCAGCTTGTCAGGGGGCGCGGAGCAGTACTTC; CDR3 protein: CASSLSGGAEQYF; D gene: TRBD1; clone size: -; V gene: TRBV11-3; J gene: TRBJ2-7; CDR3 length: 13
CDR3 DNA: TGTGCCATCAGGAAAGGGACGGAGAATTCACCCCTCCACTTT; CDR3 protein: CAIRKGTENSPLHF; D gene: -; clone size: -; V gene: TRBV10-3; J gene: TRBJ1-6; CDR3 length: 14
CDR3 DNA: TGTGCCAGCAGCGTGGGACTAGCGGGGGGAGGAAGAGATACGCAGTATTTT; CDR3 protein: CASSVGLAGGGRDTQYF; D gene: TRBD2; clone size: once; V gene: TRBV9; J gene: TRBJ2-3; CDR3 length: 17
CDR3 DNA: TGTGCCAGCAGTCCCCCCCGGACAGGGAAGATGAAGGAAAAACTGTTTTTT; CDR3 protein: CASSPPRTGKMKEKLFF; D gene: TRBD1; clone size: -; V gene: TRBV28; J gene: TRBJ1-4; CDR3 length: 17
CDR3 DNA: TGTGCCAGCAGCCGAGATATGGGTTACACTGAAGCTTTCTTT; CDR3 protein: CASSRDMGYTEAFF; D gene: -; clone size: -; V gene: TRBV6-5; J gene: TRBJ1-1; CDR3 length: 14
CDR3 DNA: TGTGCCAGCAGCTCGGACGGGTTAAGGCAAGAGACCCAGTACTTC; CDR3 protein: CASSSDGLRQETQYF; D gene: -; clone size: -; V gene: TRBV7-2; J gene: TRBJ2-5; CDR3 length: 15
CDR3 DNA: TGTGCCAGTAGTATCATCTCTAGCGGCTCCTACGAGCAGTACTTC; CDR3 protein: CASSIISSGSYEQYF; D gene: TRBD2; clone size: -; V gene: TRBV19; J gene: TRBJ2-7; CDR3 length: 15
CDR3 DNA: TGTGCCAGCAGCGTCAAGAATTTACAGGGGCTAGCCAAAAACATTCAGTACTTC; CDR3 protein: CASSVKNLQGLAKNIQYF; D gene: TRBD1; clone size: -; V gene: TRBV9; J gene: TRBJ2-4; CDR3 length: 18
CDR3 DNA: TGTGCCAGCAGCCAAGATGCCCTTACTAGCGGGGGGCACACCGGGGAGCTGTTTTTT; CDR3 protein: CASSQDALTSGGHTGELFF; D gene: TRBD2; clone size: once; V gene: TRBV4-2; J gene: TRBJ2-2; CDR3 length: 19
CDR3 DNA: TGTGCCAGCAGTTACTTAGGACAGGACCAAGAGACCCAGTACTTC; CDR3 protein: CASSYLGQDQETQYF; D gene: TRBD1; clone size: -; V gene: TRBV6-5; J gene: TRBJ2-5; CDR3 length: 15
CDR3 DNA: TGTGCCAGCAGGCTATCCGGGGCAGAGACAAATCAGCCCCAGCATTTT; CDR3 protein: CASRLSGAETNQPQHF; D gene: -; clone size: few; V gene: TRBV28; J gene: TRBJ1-5; CDR3 length: 16
CDR3 DNA: TGCGCCAGCAGCTTGGCAGGCGGGGGGAACACCGGGGAGCTGTTTTTT; CDR3 protein: CASSLAGGGNTGELFF; D gene: TRBD2; clone size: once; V gene: TRBV5-1; J gene: TRBJ2-2; CDR3 length: 16
CDR3 DNA: TGTGCCACCAGCAGAGATTGGGACAGCACAGATACGCAGTATTTT; CDR3 protein: CATSRDWDSTDTQYF; D gene: -; clone size: -; V gene: TRBV15; J gene: TRBJ2-3; CDR3 length: 15
CDR3 DNA: TGTGCCAGCAGCCAGGCCCGACACAGTTCCCAGTACTTC; CDR3 protein: CASSQARHSSQYF; D gene: -; clone size: -; V gene: TRBV3-1/TRBV3-2; J gene: TRBJ2-5; CDR3 length: 13
CDR3 DNA: TGTGCCAGCAGCAAAGAAGATGGAACACCGTCGAGCTCCTATAATTCACCCCTCCACTTT; CDR3 protein: CASSKEDGTPSSSYNSPLHF; D gene: -; clone size: -; V gene: TRBV21-1; J gene: TRBJ1-6; CDR3 length: 20
CDR3 DNA: TGTGCCAGCAGTTTACCCTCGAACACTGAAGCTTTCTTT; CDR3 protein: CASSLPSNTEAFF; D gene: -; clone size: once; V gene: TRBV12-3/TRBV12-4; J gene: TRBJ1-1; CDR3 length: 13
CDR3 DNA: TGTGCCAGCAGCCGGGGGCAGGGGTACTCCTACGAGCAGTACTTC; CDR3 protein: CASSRGQGYSYEQYF; D gene: -; clone size: -; V gene: TRBV27; J gene: TRBJ2-7; CDR3 length: 15
CDR3 DNA: TGTGCCAGCAGTTTCCGGGACGATGAGGGGACCCAGTACTTC; CDR3 protein: CASSFRDDEGTQYF; D gene: -; clone size: -; V gene: TRBV6-2/TRBV6-3; J gene: TRBJ2-5; CDR3 length: 14
CDR3 DNA: TGTGCCAGCAGCCCTACGGGCAGGTCCTATAATTCACCCCTCCACTTT; CDR3 protein: CASSPTGRSYNSPLHF; D gene: -; clone size: few; V gene: TRBV28; J gene: TRBJ1-6; CDR3 length: 16
CDR3 DNA: TGTGCCAGCAGTTCTAGCCTCAGGCCCAATGAGCAGTTCTTC; CDR3 protein: CASSSSLRPNEQFF; D gene: -; clone size: -; V gene: TRBV7-9; J gene: TRBJ2-1; CDR3 length: 14
CDR3 DNA: TGTGCCAGCAGTTTACAAATCGACCGGGAGCTGTTTTTT; CDR3 protein: CASSLQIDRELFF; D gene: -; clone size: -; V gene: TRBV28; J gene: TRBJ2-2; CDR3 length: 13
CDR3 DNA: TGCGCCAGCAGCCAAAGGAGGGCGGGGGAAGCTTTCTTT; CDR3 protein: CASSQRRAGEAFF; D gene: -; clone size: -; V gene: TRBV4-3; J gene: TRBJ1-1; CDR3 length: 13
CDR3 DNA: TGTGCCAGCAGTTTCAGACCGGACTACGAGCAGTACTTC; CDR3 protein: CASSFRPDYEQYF; D gene: -; clone size: -; V gene: TRBV27; J gene: TRBJ2-7; CDR3 length: 13
CDR3 DNA: TGTGCCAGTAGTATAGGAAGATTGGGGCCTCCGGGACAGGGTAAGAACGAGCAGTACTTC; CDR3 protein: CASSIGRLGPPGQGKNEQYF; D gene: TRBD1; clone size: -; V gene: TRBV19; J gene: TRBJ2-7; CDR3 length: 20
CDR3 DNA: TGTGCCAGTCGTCTGGCGGATACGCAGTATTTT; CDR3 protein: CASRLADTQYF; D gene: -; clone size: -; V gene: TRBV28; J gene: TRBJ2-3; CDR3 length: 11
CDR3 DNA: TGTGCCAGTAGTCCTATAGGTGAGGGGGCCAACGTCCTGACTTTC; CDR3 protein: CASSPIGEGANVLTF; D gene: -; clone size: -; V gene: TRBV19; J gene: TRBJ2-6; CDR3 length: 15
CDR3 DNA: TGTGCCATCAGTGGGACCGGGCTTGGAAACACCATATATTTT; CDR3 protein: CAISGTGLGNTIYF; D gene: -; clone size: -; V gene: TRBV10-3; J gene: TRBJ1-3; CDR3 length: 14
CDR3 DNA: TGTGCCTGGAGTATGGGGGGGGCCCTTGCGCAGTATTTT; CDR3 protein: CAWSMGGALAQYF; D gene: -; clone size: -; V gene: TRBV30; J gene: TRBJ2-3; CDR3 length: 13
CDR3 DNA: TGTGCCAGCAGTTACGGGCAGGGAAACATTCAGTACTTC; CDR3 protein: CASSYGQGNIQYF; D gene: -; clone size: -; V gene: TRBV6-2/TRBV6-3; J gene: TRBJ2-4; CDR3 length: 13
CDR3 DNA: TGTGCCAGCCGGTCGGAGGCTAACACTGAAGCTTTCTTT; CDR3 protein: CASRSEANTEAFF; D gene: -; clone size: -; V gene: TRBV18; J gene: TRBJ1-1; CDR3 length: 13